The clone carrying this T cell receptor beta chain was counted at least ten times. What it binds is not known. Amplification of TCR beta CDR3 regions used RNA as the template. HTBI primers drove first-round RT-PCR of the TCR CDR3. Each CDR3 protein gets one entry after TCRdb re-called the multiplex PCR reads with MiXCR. The sample contains 450,000 to 550,000 distinct CDR3 sequences, about 24% of which appear only once. Orbital computed tomography and thyroid ultrasound, together with serum TRAb and thyroxine and clinical symptoms, were used for diagnoses. These data come from a study of T cells in Graves' hyperthyroidism and ophthalmopathy. Regarding the study as a whole: For ophthalmopathy, model prediction preceded onset by a median about 6.2 months.

Per the germline V gene, CDR1 is GTSNPN and CDR2 is SVGIG (reference sequence). The CDR3 extends over 16 amino acids. V lost 1 base, J lost 2 bases, and 17 bases lay in between. This sequence originates from a woman in her 30s with Graves' ophthalmopathy. Sequences were obtained from blood. This chain uses TRBV30 with TRBJ1-1, with D possibly being TRBD1 (5 bases). CDR3 DNA: TGTGCCTGGAGTGGGGGCCAAACAGGCGTTAACACTGAAGCTTTCTTT. Its protein is CAWSGGQTGVNTEAFF.